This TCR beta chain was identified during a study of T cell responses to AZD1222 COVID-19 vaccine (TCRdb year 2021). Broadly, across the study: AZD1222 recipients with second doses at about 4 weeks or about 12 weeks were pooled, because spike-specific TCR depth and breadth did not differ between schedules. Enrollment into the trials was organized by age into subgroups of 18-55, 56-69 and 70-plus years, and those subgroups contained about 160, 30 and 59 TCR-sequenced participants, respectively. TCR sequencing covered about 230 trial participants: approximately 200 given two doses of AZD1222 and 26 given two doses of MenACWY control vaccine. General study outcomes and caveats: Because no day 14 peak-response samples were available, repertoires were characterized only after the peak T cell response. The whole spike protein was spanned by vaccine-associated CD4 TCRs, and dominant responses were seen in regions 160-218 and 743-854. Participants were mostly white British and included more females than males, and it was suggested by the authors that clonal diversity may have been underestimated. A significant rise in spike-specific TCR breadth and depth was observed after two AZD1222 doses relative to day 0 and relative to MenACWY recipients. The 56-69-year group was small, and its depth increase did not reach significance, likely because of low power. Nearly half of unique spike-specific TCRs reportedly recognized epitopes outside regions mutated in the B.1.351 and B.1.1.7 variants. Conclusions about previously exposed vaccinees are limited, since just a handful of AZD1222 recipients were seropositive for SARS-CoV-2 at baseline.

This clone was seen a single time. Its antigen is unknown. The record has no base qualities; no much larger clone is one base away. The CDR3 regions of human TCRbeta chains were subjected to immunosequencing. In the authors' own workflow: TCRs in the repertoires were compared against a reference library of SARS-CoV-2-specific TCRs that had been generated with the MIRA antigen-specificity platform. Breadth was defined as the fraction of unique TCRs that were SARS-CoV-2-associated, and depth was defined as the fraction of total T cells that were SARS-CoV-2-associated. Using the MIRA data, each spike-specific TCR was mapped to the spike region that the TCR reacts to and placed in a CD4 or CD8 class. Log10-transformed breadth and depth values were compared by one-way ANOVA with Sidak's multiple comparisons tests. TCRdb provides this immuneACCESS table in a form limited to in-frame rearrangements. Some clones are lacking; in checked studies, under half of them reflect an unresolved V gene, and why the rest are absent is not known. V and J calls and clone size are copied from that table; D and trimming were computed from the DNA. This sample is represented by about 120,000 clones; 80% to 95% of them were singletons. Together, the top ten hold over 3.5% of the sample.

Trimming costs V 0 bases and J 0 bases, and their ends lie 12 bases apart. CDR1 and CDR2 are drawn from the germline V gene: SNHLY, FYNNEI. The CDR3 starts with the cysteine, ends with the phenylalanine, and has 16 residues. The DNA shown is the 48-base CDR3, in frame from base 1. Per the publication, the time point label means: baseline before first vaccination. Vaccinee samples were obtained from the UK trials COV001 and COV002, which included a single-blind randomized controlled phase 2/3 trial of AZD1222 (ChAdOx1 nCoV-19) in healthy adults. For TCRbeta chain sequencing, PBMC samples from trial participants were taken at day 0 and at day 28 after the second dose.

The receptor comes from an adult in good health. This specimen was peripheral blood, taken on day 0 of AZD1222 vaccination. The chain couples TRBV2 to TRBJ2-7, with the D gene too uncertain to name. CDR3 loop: CASSEALDGSSYEQYF. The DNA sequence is TGTGCCAGCAGTGAAGCGCTAGACGGAAGCTCCTACGAGCAGTACTTC. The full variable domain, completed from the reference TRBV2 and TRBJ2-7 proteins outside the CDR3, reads EPEVTQTPSHQVTQMGQEVILRCVPISNHLYFYWYRQILGQKVEFLVSFYNNEISEKSEIFDDQFSVERPDGSNFTLKIRSTKLEDSAMYFCASSEALDGSSYEQYFGPGTRLTVT.